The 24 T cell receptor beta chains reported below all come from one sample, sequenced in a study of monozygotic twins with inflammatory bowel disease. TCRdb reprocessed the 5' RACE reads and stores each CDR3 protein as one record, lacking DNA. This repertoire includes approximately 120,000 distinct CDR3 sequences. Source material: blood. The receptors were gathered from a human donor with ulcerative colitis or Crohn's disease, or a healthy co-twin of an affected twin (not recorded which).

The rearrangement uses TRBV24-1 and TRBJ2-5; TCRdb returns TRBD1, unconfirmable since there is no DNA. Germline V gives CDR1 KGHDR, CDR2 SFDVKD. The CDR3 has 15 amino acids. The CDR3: CATSDPLEAKETQYF.

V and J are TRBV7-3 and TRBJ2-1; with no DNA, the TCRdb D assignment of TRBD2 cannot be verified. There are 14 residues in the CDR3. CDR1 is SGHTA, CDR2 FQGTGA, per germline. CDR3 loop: CASSPERGYNEQFF.

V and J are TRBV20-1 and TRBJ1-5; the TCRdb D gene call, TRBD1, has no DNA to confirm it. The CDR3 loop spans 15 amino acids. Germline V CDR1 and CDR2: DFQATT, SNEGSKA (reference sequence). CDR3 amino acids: CSASRTDRVNQPQHF.

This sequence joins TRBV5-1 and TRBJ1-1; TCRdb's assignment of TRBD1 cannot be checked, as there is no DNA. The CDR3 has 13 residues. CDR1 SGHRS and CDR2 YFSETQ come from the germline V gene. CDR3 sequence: CASSLTGNTEAFF.

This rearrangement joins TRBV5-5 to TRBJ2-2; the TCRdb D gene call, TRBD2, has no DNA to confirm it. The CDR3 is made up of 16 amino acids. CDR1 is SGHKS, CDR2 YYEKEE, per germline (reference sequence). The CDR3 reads CTSSTGTTGKTGELFF.

This CDR3 is CASSLAFNEQFF. This sequence joins TRBV5-1 and TRBJ2-1. Germline V gene data show CDR1 as SGHRS and CDR2 as YFSETQ. CDR3 length equals 12 residues.

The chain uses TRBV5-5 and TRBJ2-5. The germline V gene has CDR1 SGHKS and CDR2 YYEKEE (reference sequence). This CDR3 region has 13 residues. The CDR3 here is CASSLVPSGTQYF.

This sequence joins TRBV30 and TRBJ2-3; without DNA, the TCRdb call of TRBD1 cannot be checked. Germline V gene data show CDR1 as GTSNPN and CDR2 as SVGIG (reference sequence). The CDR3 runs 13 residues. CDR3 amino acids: CAWRGGSPDTQYF. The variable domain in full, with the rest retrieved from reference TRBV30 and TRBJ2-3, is SQTIHQWPATLVQPVGSPLSLECTVEGTSNPNLYWYRQAAGRGLQLLFYSVGIGQISSEVPQNLSASRPQDRQFILSSKKLLLSDSGFYLCAWRGGSPDTQYFGPGTRLTVL.

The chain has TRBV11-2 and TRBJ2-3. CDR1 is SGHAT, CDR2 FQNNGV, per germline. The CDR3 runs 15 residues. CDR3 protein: CASSTQPSSTDTQYF. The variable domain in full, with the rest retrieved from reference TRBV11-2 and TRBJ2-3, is EAGVAQSPRYKIIEKRQSVAFWCNPISGHATLYWYQQILGQGPKLLIQFQNNGVVDDSQLPKDRFSAERLKGVDSTLKIQPAKLEDSAVYLCASSTQPSSTDTQYFGPGTRLTVL.

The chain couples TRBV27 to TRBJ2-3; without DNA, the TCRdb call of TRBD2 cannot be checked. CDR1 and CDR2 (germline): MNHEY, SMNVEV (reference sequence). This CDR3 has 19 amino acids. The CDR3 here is CASSLPASGSHKSTDTQYF.

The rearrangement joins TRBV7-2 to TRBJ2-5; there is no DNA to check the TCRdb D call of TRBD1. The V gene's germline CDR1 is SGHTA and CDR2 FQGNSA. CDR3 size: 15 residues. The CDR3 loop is CASSLRGTAAETQYF. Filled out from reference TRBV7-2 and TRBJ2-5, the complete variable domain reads GAGVSQSPSNKVTEKGKDVELRCDPISGHTALYWYRQSLGQGLEFLIYFQGNSAPDKSGLPSDRFSAERTGGSVSTLTIQRTQQEDSAVYLCASSLRGTAAETQYFGPGTRLLVL.

The CDR3 loop reads CASSQGGENTIYF. The chain links TRBV5-1 to TRBJ1-3; the TCRdb call, TRBD1, lacks DNA for checking. The CDR3 loop spans 13 amino acids. Germline CDR1 and CDR2: SGHRS and YFSETQ.

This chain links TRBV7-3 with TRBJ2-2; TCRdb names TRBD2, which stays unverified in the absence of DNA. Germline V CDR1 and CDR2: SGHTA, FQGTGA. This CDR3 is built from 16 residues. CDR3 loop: CASSTSGDFWTGELFF.

CDR3 in amino acids: CASSVVGSPSSYNEQFF. The rearrangement links TRBV9 to TRBJ2-1; TCRdb designates TRBD2, a call that cannot be tested without DNA. CDR1 and CDR2 (germline): SGDLS, YYNGEE. This CDR3 region has 17 residues.

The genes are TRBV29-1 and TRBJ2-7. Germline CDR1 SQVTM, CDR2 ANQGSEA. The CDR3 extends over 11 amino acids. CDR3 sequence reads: CSVADPYEQYF.

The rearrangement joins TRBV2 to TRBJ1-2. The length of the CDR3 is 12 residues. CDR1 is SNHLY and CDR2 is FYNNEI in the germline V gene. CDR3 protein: CASRDRSYGYTF.

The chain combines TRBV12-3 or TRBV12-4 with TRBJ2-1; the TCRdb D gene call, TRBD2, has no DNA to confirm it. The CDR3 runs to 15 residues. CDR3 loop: CASSIGTPIYNEQFF.

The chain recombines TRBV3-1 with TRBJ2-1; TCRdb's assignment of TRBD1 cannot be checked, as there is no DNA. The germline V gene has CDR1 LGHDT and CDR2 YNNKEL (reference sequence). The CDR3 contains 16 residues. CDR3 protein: CASSRSTGDAYNEQFF.

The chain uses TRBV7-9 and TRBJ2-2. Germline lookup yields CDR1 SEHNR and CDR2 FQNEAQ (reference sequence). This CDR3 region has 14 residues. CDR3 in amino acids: CASSLLDATGELFF.

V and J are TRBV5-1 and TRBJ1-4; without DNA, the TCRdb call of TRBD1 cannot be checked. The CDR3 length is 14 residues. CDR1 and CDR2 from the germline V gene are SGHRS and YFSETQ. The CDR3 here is CASSSTAGNEKLFF.

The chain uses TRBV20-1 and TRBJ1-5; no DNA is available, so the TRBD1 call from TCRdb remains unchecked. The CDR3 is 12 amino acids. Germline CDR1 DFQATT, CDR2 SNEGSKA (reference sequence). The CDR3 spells CSADRGRQPQHF.

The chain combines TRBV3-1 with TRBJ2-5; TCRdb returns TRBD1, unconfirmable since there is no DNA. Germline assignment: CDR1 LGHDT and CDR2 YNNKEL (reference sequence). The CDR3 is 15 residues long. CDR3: CASYLGGQGQETQYF.

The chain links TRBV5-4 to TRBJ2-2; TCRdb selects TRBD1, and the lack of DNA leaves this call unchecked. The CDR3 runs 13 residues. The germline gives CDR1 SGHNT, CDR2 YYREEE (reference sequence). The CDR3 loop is CASSFNRGGELFF.

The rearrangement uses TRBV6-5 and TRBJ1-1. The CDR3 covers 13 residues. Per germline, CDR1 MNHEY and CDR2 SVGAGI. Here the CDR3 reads CASSYPRGTEAFF.